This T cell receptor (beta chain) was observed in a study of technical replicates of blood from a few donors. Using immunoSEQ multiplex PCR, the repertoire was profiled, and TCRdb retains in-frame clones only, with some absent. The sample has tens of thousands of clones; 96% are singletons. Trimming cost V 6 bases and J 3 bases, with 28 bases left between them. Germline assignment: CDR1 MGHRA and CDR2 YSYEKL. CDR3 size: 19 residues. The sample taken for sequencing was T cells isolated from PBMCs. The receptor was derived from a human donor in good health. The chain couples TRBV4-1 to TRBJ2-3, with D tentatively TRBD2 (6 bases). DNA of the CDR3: TGCGCCAGCAGTTTCCCGGCTAGCGCTTCCAACCCACTTACAGATACGCAGTATTTT. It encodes CASSFPASASNPLTDTQYF.